Below, 7 T cell receptor beta chains from the same sample are listed, as sequenced in a study of T cells in Graves' hyperthyroidism and ophthalmopathy. The source material, RNA transcripts, was used to amplify TCR beta CDR3 regions. First-round RT-PCR of the TCR CDR3 relied on the HTBI primer set. TCRdb called the multiplex PCR reads again in MiXCR, with one record for every CDR3 protein. Counted here are about 290,000 distinct CDR3 sequences, roughly 14% occurring once; the ten biggest clones make up 7.5% to 8%. Sequenced material: blood. These receptors came from a woman aged 30 to 39 with Graves' hyperthyroidism that later progressed to Graves' ophthalmopathy.

The table lists this clonotype with many counts. Here the CDR3 reads CASSLRQGYNEKLFF. DNA for the CDR3: TGTGCCAGCAGCCTCCGCCAGGGTTATAATGAAAAACTGTTTTTT. The chain is built from TRBV3-1 and TRBJ1-4; perhaps TRBD1 as D (5 bases). Deletions cut 4 bases from V and 4 bases from J, with 13 bases between. The CDR3 has 15 residues. CDR1 is LGHDT and CDR2 is YNNKEL in the germline V gene (reference sequence).

This clonotype was seen ten or more times. This sequence joins TRBV6-2 or TRBV6-3 and TRBJ2-1, with TRBD2 matching 13 bases. Germline-derived CDR1 and CDR2 are MNHEY and SVGEGT. The junction had 13 bases not matched to a gene; V was cut back by 2 bases and J by 9 bases. The CDR3 loop spans 18 amino acids. CDR3 amino acids: CASSYRLAGGPPSGEQFF. The CDR3, as DNA: TGTGCCAGCAGTTACAGACTAGCGGGAGGCCCCCCGTCGGGTGAGCAGTTCTTC.

In its sample, this clonotype was seen many times. The CDR3 sequence is CAEHEVPWYNEQFF. CDR3 nucleotides: TGTGCCGAACATGAGGTCCCCTGGTACAATGAGCAGTTCTTC. V gene TRBV7-9 combines with J gene TRBJ2-1, with D uncertain. Trimming stripped 11 bases from V and 4 bases from J, with 18 bases between. The CDR3 is made up of 14 amino acids. Germline V lookup: CDR1 SEHNR, CDR2 FQNEAQ (reference sequence).

Details on this clonotype: Possible read error: a much larger clone is one base away. This chain connects TRBV3-1 to TRBJ2-2; D might be TRBD1 or TRBD2, each matching 5 bases. The V end lost 3 bases, the J end lost 0 bases, and 14 bases lay between the germline ends. This CDR3 contains 17 residues. Germline V gene sequence: CDR1 LGHDT, CDR2 YNNKEL (reference sequence). CDR3 in amino acids: CASSHERGRANTGELFF. DNA of the CDR3: TGTGCCAGCAGCCACGAACGGGGCCGTGCGAACACCGGGGAGCTGTTTTTT.

This clonotype was counted only a few times. The chain joins TRBV4-3 to TRBJ2-7; D may match TRBD1 or TRBD2 (5 bases each). Germline V CDR1 and CDR2: LGHNA, YSLEER. Trimming removed 3 bases at V and 6 bases at J, with 21 bases between. The CDR3 runs 16 residues. The CDR3 DNA follows: TGCGCCAGCAGCCATGAGCCGGGACCGCGATCTCTCGAGCAGTACTTC. Translating it yields CASSHEPGPRSLEQYF.

This clonotype was found many times. The chain uses TRBV7-2 and TRBJ2-5; D ambiguous. The CDR3 extends over 16 amino acids. Germline V lookup: CDR1 SGHTA, CDR2 FQGNSA. V was shortened by 7 bases and J by 1 base, with 19 bases between the two germline ends. The CDR3 sequence is CASTRTQTSIQETQYF. The DNA of the CDR3 is TGTGCCAGCACCCGAACCCAGACATCCATCCAAGAGACCCAGTACTTC.

This clonotype was counted many times. V usage is TRBV3-1 and J usage is TRBJ2-3, with 14 bases that match TRBD2. Germline-derived CDR1 and CDR2 are LGHDT and YNNKEL (reference sequence). J gave up 5 bases and V 5 bases, and 3 bases lay outside the gene matches. This CDR3 spans 15 amino acids. Here the CDR3 DNA reads TGTGCCAGCAGCGGACTAGCGGGAGGTAGAGATACGCAGTATTTT. Translated: CASSGLAGGRDTQYF.